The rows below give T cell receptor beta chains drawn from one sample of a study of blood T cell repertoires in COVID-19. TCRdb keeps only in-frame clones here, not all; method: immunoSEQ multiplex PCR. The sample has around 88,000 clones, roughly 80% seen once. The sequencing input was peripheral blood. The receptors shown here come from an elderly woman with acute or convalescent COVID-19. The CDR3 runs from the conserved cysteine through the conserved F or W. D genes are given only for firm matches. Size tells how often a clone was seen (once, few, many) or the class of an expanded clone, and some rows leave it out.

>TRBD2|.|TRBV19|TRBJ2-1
TGTGCCAGTACCCTGACTAGCGGGGCAGGCGAGCAGTTCTTC
CASTLTSGAGEQFF
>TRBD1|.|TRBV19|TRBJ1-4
TGTGCCAGTAGTCGGGACAGGGCTAATGAAAAACTGTTTTTT
CASSRDRANEKLFF
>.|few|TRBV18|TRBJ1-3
TGTGCCAGCTCACTGGGACATACGGTTGGAAACACCATATATTTT
CASSLGHTVGNTIYF
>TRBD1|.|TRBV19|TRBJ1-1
TGTGCCAGTAGTCTAAGGACAGGGAGGCCTGGGGTGAACACTGAAGCTTTCTTT
CASSLRTGRPGVNTEAFF
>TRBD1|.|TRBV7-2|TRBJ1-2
TGTGCCAGCAGCTCCTCAGGGGGCACGGGCTATGGCTACACCTTC
CASSSSGGTGYGYTF
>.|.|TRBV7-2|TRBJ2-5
TGTGCCAGCATGCCGTATGGGGGGTTGGTTGAGACCCAGTACTTC
CASMPYGGLVETQYF
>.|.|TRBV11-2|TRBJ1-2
TGTGCCAGCAGCTTAGGAGGTAATAGTGGCTACACCTTC
CASSLGGNSGYTF
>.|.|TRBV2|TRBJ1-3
TGTGCCAGCAGTGAGCGGGGGGGCGGCAGGATTGGAAACACCATATATTTT
CASSERGGGRIGNTIYF
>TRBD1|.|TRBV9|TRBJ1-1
TGTGCCAGCAGCGTAGGGCCCCAGGGGGCTGAAGCTTTCTTT
CASSVGPQGAEAFF
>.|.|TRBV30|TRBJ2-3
TGTGCCTGGAGCGCAGATACGCAGTATTTT
CAWSADTQYF
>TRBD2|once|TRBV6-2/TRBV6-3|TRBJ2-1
TGTGCCAGCAGTTACTCTCCTAGCGGGGTTAGGAATGAGCAGTTCTTC
CASSYSPSGVRNEQFF
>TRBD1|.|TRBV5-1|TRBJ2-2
TGCGCCAGCAGCCCAACCGGGACAGGGGGTACCGGGGAGCTGTTTTTT
CASSPTGTGGTGELFF
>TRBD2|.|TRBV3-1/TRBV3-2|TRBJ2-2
TGTGCCAGCAGCCAAATCGGGGGGGGCCCAGCCGGGGAGCTGTTTTTT
CASSQIGGGPAGELFF
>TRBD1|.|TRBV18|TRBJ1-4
TGTGCCAGCTCAAGGACAGGGGGGAATGAAAAACTGTTTTTT
CASSRTGGNEKLFF
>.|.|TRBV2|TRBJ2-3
TGTGCCAGCAGTGCCAGGATTACAGATACGCAGTATTTT
CASSARITDTQYF
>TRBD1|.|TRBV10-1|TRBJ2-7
TGCGCCACCCCCCGGGGACAGGGTGTTGACGAGCAGTACTTC
CATPRGQGVDEQYF
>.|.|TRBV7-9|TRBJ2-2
TGTGCCAGCAGCCGAGGGACAACTAACACCGGGGAGCTGTTTTTT
CASSRGTTNTGELFF
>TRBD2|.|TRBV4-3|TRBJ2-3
TGCGCCAGCAGCCGTATAGCGGGGTTCGGCACAGATACGCAGTATTTT
CASSRIAGFGTDTQYF
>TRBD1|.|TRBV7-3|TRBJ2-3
TGTGCCAGCAGCTTAAATTCAGTAACAGGGGGCAGTCGCACAGATACGCAGTATTTT
CASSLNSVTGGSRTDTQYF
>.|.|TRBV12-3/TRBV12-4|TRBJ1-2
TGTGCCAGCAGCCGCGGTTCGCTTGGCTACACCTTC
CASSRGSLGYTF
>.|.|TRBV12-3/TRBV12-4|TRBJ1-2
TGTGCCAGCAGTTCGACAGGTACGGGCTACACCTTC
CASSSTGTGYTF
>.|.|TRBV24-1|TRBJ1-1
TGTGCCACCAGTGATTCTGCGGGAGCGAACACTGAAGCTTTCTTT
CATSDSAGANTEAFF
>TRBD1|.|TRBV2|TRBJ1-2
TGTGCCAGCAGTGGACAGGGGGCCGGCTACACCTTC
CASSGQGAGYTF
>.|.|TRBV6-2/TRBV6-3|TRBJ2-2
TGTGCCAGCAGTTACTGGGGTGTGGGGCCCACCGGGGAGCTGTTTTTT
CASSYWGVGPTGELFF
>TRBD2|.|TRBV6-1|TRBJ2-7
TGTGCCAGCAGTGATCGTCCGGGGGGATACTACGAGCAGTACTTC
CASSDRPGGYYEQYF
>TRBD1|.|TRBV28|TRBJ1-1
TGTGCCAGCAGTTCGACAGGGTTGAACACTGAAGCTTTCTTT
CASSSTGLNTEAFF
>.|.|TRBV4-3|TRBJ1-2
TGCGCCAGCAGCCAAGTAAGTGCGGGCCAGGAGGTCTATGGCTACACCTTC
CASSQVSAGQEVYGYTF
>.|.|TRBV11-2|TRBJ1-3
TGTGCCAGCAGCTTAGACAGGGGTGGAAACACCATATATTTT
CASSLDRGGNTIYF
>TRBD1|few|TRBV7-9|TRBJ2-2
TGTGCCAGCAGCTTACCGCGACAGGGGAAAGTCACCGGGGAGCTGTTTTTT
CASSLPRQGKVTGELFF
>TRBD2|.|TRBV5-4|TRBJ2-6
TGTGCCAGCAGCTTGCCGGGAGGTGGGGCCAACGTCCTGACTTTC
CASSLPGGGANVLTF
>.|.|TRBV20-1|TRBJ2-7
TGCAGTGCTAGTACCACAGGGTTATACGAGCAGTACTTC
CSASTTGLYEQYF
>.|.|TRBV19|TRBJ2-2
TGTGCCAGTAGTCCTAGTCGGGTTCCAAGGGGGGAGCTGTTTTTT
CASSPSRVPRGELFF
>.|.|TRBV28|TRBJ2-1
TGTTCTTGCCTAGGTGGTAGGAATGAGCAGTTCTTC
CSCLGGRNEQFF
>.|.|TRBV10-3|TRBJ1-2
TGTGCCATCAGTTCGGACAGCGACTATGGCTACACCTTC
CAISSDSDYGYTF
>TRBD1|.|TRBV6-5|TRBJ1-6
TGTGCCAGCAGTTTCCGACAGGGTAATTCACCCCTCCACTTT
CASSFRQGNSPLHF
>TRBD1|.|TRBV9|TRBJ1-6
TGTGCCAGCAGCGTAGAGGACAGGGCAAACTCACCCCTCCACTTT
CASSVEDRANSPLHF